This record covers a single TCR beta chain. The data were obtained in a study of shared clonotypes between healthy human individuals. Overall study: Donor ages ranged 18 to 49 years: a couple of women, a few men. Three plates each covered CD4 naive and memory; CD8 naive two, CD8 memory one.

For each subset, genomic DNA was distributed in equal portions over several immunoSEQ plates. Sequencing was performed with immunoSEQ multiplex PCR; in TCRdb, only in-frame clones are kept and a portion is missing. Here the sample spans about 2 million clones, around 96% being singletons. Only CD45RO-negative cells positively selected for CCR7 counted as naive CD8 cells, so terminally differentiated effector memory CD45RA+ cells were excluded. The donors, healthy adults who were HIV-negative, had experienced no recent acute infections or vaccinations. The sequencing sample was made of naive CD8+ T cells sorted from blood. This clonotype was sampled from a man between 18 and 35 years old in good health.

The CDR3 protein is CASSSTVVGWAYEQYF. CDR3 coding DNA: TGTGCCAGCAGCTCCACGGTCGTGGGGTGGGCCTACGAGCAGTACTTC. This rearrangement joins TRBV7-9 to TRBJ2-7; D is ambiguous. The germline gives CDR1 SEHNR, CDR2 FQNEAQ (reference sequence). This CDR3 comprises 16 residues. V was trimmed by 4 bases and J by 2 bases, leaving 18 bases between them. Together with reference TRBV7-9 and TRBJ2-7, the CDR3 gives the full variable domain: DTGVSQNPRHKITKRGQNVTFRCDPISEHNRLYWYRQTLGQGPEFLTYFQNEAQLEKSRLLSDRFSAERPKGSFSTLEIQRTEQGDSAMYLCASSSTVVGWAYEQYFGPGTRLTVT.